Reported below is one T cell receptor beta chain. What it binds is unknown. The sample originates from a study of cytomegalovirus exposure and HLA in healthy donors. From germline, CDR1 is SGHVS and CDR2 FNYEAQ. The CDR3 is 15 residues long. V lost 5 bases and J lost 3; bases outside the gene matches: 5. Study-level findings and limits: It has been reported that TCR beta sequences accurately predicted the HLA-A and HLA-B alleles of most subjects. DRB1 had the most TCR associations and HLA-C the fewest, a later analysis found, with rates varying by HLA locus. Researchers counted 150 to 200 TCR beta chains as cytomegalovirus-associated.

13 Jbeta primers and 60 Vbeta primers were used for the PCR. The data were produced by immunoSEQ multiplex PCR, yet TCRdb's version contains in-frame clones alone and is incomplete. Counted here are some 160,000 clones, roughly 80% occurring once; the ten biggest clones make up over 2%. This receptor was identified in a man in his sixties in good health and CMV-seronegative. The chain has TRBV7-6 and TRBJ1-4, with 8 nucleotides matching TRBD1. What was sequenced was PBMCs. The CDR3 coding sequence is TGTGCCAGCAGCACCCGGACAGGGCCTAATGAAAAACTGTTTTTT. It encodes CASSTRTGPNEKLFF.